One and the same sample provided the 21 T cell receptor beta chains below, sequenced in a study of siplizumab effects on memory and regulatory T cells. The assay was immunoSEQ multiplex PCR, and TCRdb's table has in-frame clones only and misses some. Seen here are over 100,000 clones, roughly nine tenths observed once, and the top ten hold about 0.75%. The sequencing input was Tregs sorted from blood. These receptors all stem from a human donor in good health.

Notes on this clone: This same CDR3 is encoded by further DNA sequences in the sample. The chain combines TRBV18 with TRBJ1-1; D ambiguous. Germline values: CDR1 KGHSH, CDR2 LQKENI. V lost 3 bases and J lost 3, with 8 bases in between. The CDR3 runs to 13 residues. The CDR3: CASSPRPDTEAFF. In DNA, the CDR3 is TGTGCCAGCTCACCGCGACCCGACACTGAAGCTTTCTTT.

The V and J genes are TRBV7-3 and TRBJ2-1, with 9 bases lining up with TRBD2. Germline V gene sequence: CDR1 SGHTA, CDR2 FQGTGA. Unmatched junction bases numbered 7, after V lost 2 bases and J lost 8 bases. This CDR3 is built from 15 residues. The CDR3 here is CASSLRGRGRDEQFF. DNA for the CDR3: TGTGCCAGCAGCTTACGCGGGAGGGGCCGCGATGAGCAGTTCTTC.

CDR3 loop: CASSHQPYSNQPQHF. The CDR3 DNA reads TGTGCCAGTAGTCATCAGCCATATAGCAATCAGCCCCAGCATTTT. This chain connects TRBV19 to TRBJ1-5; D is ambiguous. The CDR3 consists of 15 residues. From germline, CDR1 is LNHDA and CDR2 SQIVND (reference sequence). Trimming shortened V by 5 bases and J by 0 bases, and 11 bases separated the two germline ends.

The chain recombines TRBV6-1 with TRBJ2-1; D is undetermined. Trimming removed 1 base at V and 8 bases at J, with 15 bases between. The CDR3 sequence is 15 residues long. Germline V lookup: CDR1 MNHNS, CDR2 SASEGT. CDR3 coding DNA: TGTGCCAGCAGTGAAGGGCCCAATAGCTGGGATGAGCAGTTCTTC. Its translation is CASSEGPNSWDEQFF.

The chain uses TRBV7-2 and TRBJ1-2; 7 nucleotides agree with TRBD1. This CDR3 contains 13 residues. The V gene end was trimmed by 5 bases and the J gene end by 8 bases; junction bases not matched to a gene: 8. The germline V gene encodes CDR1 SGHTA and CDR2 FQGNSA. The CDR3 bases are TGTGCCAGCAGCATACAAGACAGGGAGGGCTACACCTTC. Protein product: CASSIQDREGYTF.

The chain employs TRBV29-1 and TRBJ2-7, with D perhaps TRBD1 (6 bases). V dropped 7 bases and J dropped 9 bases, with 22 bases sitting between them. From germline, CDR1 is SQVTM and CDR2 ANQGSEA. The CDR3 extends over 13 amino acids. Here the CDR3 DNA reads TGCAGCGCCCGAGTGGGACAATCCGCCGGGCAGTACTTC. Translation gives CSARVGQSAGQYF.

The chain's CDR3 is CASSLGGAGNTEAFF. In nucleotides, the CDR3 is TGTGCCAGCAGCTTAGGAGGGGCAGGAAACACTGAAGCTTTCTTT. The rearrangement joins TRBV7-2 to TRBJ1-1, with D perhaps TRBD1 (5 bases). This CDR3 is 15 amino acids long. V was trimmed by 1 base and J by 2 bases, leaving 11 bases between them. Germline V gene lookup returns CDR1 SGHTA and CDR2 FQGNSA.

V usage is TRBV7-9 and J usage is TRBJ2-7; TRBD2 aligns across 7 bases. The CDR3 has 13 amino acids. Trimming took 5 bases from V and 9 from J; bases not matched to a gene: 10. Germline loops: CDR1 SEHNR, CDR2 FQNEAQ (reference sequence). The CDR3: CASSGSGSHGQYF. CDR3 nucleotide sequence: TGTGCCAGCAGCGGTAGCGGGTCCCATGGGCAGTACTTC.

Only one count was recorded for this clone. The chain has TRBV14 and TRBJ2-5; tentative D call: TRBD2 (5 bases). V lost 3 bases, J lost 5 bases, and 22 bases lay in between. Germline CDR1 reads SGHDN; CDR2 reads FVKESK. This CDR3 is built from 17 residues. CDR3 in DNA: TGTGCCAGCAGCCATTCCCATTCGAGGGCCCGTAGGGAGACCCAGTACTTC. It yields the protein CASSHSHSRARRETQYF.

Ten or more counts support this clone. The genes are TRBV19 and TRBJ1-1; unclear D gene. The V gene lost 4 bases and the J gene lost 7 bases, with 13 bases spanning the gap. The CDR3 totals 13 residues. Germline V lookup: CDR1 LNHDA, CDR2 SQIVND (reference sequence). CDR3 sequence reads: CASSTRHALEAFF. The CDR3, as DNA: TGTGCCAGTAGTACCCGACACGCACTTGAAGCTTTCTTT.

The V and J genes are TRBV2 and TRBJ2-3, with TRBD1 matching 8 bases. The length of the CDR3 is 14 residues. The germline V gene encodes CDR1 SNHLY and CDR2 FYNNEI. The trim removed 4 bases at V and 5 bases at J, leaving 5 bases unmatched. The CDR3 coding sequence is TGTGCCAGCAGTGGGGACAGGCGAAAAGATACGCAGTATTTT. It specifies CASSGDRRKDTQYF. Supplemented by reference TRBV2 and TRBJ2-3, the full variable domain reads EPEVTQTPSHQVTQMGQEVILRCVPISNHLYFYWYRQILGQKVEFLVSFYNNEISEKSEIFDDQFSVERPDGSNFTLKIRSTKLEDSAMYFCASSGDRRKDTQYFGPGTRLTVL.

The chain has TRBV30 and TRBJ1-3; the D gene is possibly TRBD1 (5 bases). Germline CDR1 GTSNPN, CDR2 SVGIG (reference sequence). CDR3 size: 15 residues. Trimming removed 1 base from V and 6 bases from J, with 16 bases in between. The CDR3 DNA follows: TGTGCCTGGAGTGGGGCAGGGTCCACTTTAAACACCATATATTTT. Amino acid sequence: CAWSGAGSTLNTIYF.

The V and J genes are TRBV10-3 and TRBJ1-3, with D uncertain. V dropped 6 bases and J dropped 0 bases, with 9 bases sitting between them. CDR3 length: 14 amino acids. Germline values: CDR1 ENHRY, CDR2 SYGVKD. CDR3 nucleotide sequence: TGTGCCATCAGGGACGGGAGCTCTGGAAACACCATATATTTT. It is translated as CAIRDGSSGNTIYF.

The V gene is TRBV18, the J gene TRBJ2-5; D possibly matches TRBD1 or TRBD2 (5 bases each). The germline CDR1 and CDR2 sequences are KGHSH and LQKENI. The CDR3 length is 15 residues. Trimming left V 4 bases short and J 5 bases short, with 17 bases between. The CDR3 is CASSRGTSWGETQYF. Written as DNA, the CDR3 is TGTGCCAGCTCACGGGGGACGTCTTGGGGGGAGACCCAGTACTTC. Drawing the rest from reference TRBV18 and TRBJ2-5, the complete variable domain is NAGVMQNPRHLVRRRGQEARLRCSPMKGHSHVYWYRQLPEEGLKFMVYLQKENIIDESGMPKERFSAEFPKEGPSILRIQQVVRGDSAAYFCASSRGTSWGETQYFGPGTRLLVL.

The chain couples TRBV5-1 to TRBJ1-1; D unresolved. Germline CDR1 is SGHRS and CDR2 is YFSETQ. V was pared by 5 bases and J by 0 bases, with 8 bases between. The CDR3 sequence is 13 residues long. Written as DNA, the CDR3 is TGCGCCAGCAGGCTTAGGCTGAACACTGAAGCTTTCTTT. Encoded protein: CASRLRLNTEAFF.

The rearrangement links TRBV30 to TRBJ1-5, with 9 bases matching TRBD1. The CDR3 runs 15 residues. V shed 3 bases and J 7 bases; nucleotides not matched to a gene: 10. Germline V CDR1 and CDR2: GTSNPN, SVGIG (reference sequence). As DNA, the CDR3 is TGTGCCTGGAGGGCCGGGACAGGGAGGTGGCAGCCCCAGCATTTT. Its protein is CAWRAGTGRWQPQHF.

The table lists this clone with a count of one. The rearrangement uses TRBV6-1 and TRBJ2-7; D could derive from TRBD1 or TRBD2 (5 bases each). The germline CDR1 and CDR2 sequences are MNHNS and SASEGT. V lost 8 bases, J lost 2 bases, and 16 bases lay in between. The CDR3 contains 14 residues. The CDR3 sequence is CASGGAYLPYEQYF. The DNA of the CDR3 is TGTGCCAGCGGGGGAGCCTACCTCCCCTACGAGCAGTACTTC.

The chain has TRBV5-4 and TRBJ2-1; possibly TRBD1 or TRBD2 for D (6 bases each). CDR1 is SGHNT and CDR2 is YYREEE in the germline V gene (reference sequence). Trimming stripped 5 bases from V and 10 bases from J, with 22 bases between. The CDR3 sequence is 15 residues long. CDR3 bases: TGTGCCAGCAGTGAAGGAGGGTGGGGGCAGTCGGAGCAGTTCTTC. Amino acid sequence: CASSEGGWGQSEQFF.

This clone was counted only a few times. Germline and junction disagree at one end, which may indicate a read error. The chain is built from TRBV4-2 and TRBJ1-1, with D uncertain. CDR1 and CDR2 from the germline V gene are LGHNA and YNFKEQ. The length of the CDR3 is 13 residues. Written as DNA, the CDR3 is TGTGCCAGCAGCCAAGATACCCAAATGCAAGAAGGGTTT. Residues: CASSQDTQMQEGF.

This clone was detected a few times. The chain combines TRBV19 with TRBJ1-5, with D maybe TRBD1 (6 bases). V was pared by 7 bases and J by 3 bases, with 13 bases between. This CDR3 is 14 amino acids long. Germline assignment: CDR1 LNHDA and CDR2 SQIVND (reference sequence). The CDR3 DNA reads as TGTGCCAGTAATCCTGGGGGCCCCAATCAGCCCCAGCATTTT. Translating gives CASNPGGPNQPQHF.

This chain connects TRBV5-6 to TRBJ1-2, with 8 nucleotides matching TRBD1. Trimming removed 4 bases from V and 5 bases from J; junction bases left unmatched: 10. The CDR3 has 15 residues. The germline V gene has CDR1 SGHDT and CDR2 YYEEEE. For the CDR3, the DNA is TGTGCCAGCAGCCCCGGGACAGGACTAGGGTATGGCTACACCTTC. Residues: CASSPGTGLGYGYTF.